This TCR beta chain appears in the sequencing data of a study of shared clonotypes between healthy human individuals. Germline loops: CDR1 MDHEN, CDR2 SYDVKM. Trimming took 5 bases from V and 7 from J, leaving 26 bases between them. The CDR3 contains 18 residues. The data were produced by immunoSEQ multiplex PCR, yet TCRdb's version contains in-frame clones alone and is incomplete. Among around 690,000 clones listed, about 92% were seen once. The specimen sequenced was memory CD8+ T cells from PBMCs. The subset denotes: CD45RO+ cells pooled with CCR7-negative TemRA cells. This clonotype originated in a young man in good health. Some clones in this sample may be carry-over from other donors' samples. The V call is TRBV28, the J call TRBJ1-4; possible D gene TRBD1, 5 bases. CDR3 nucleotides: TGTGCCAGCAGTACACCGACGTGGGGGTCAGTTGGTGTTGAAAAACTGTTTTTT. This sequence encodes CASSTPTWGSVGVEKLFF.